This T cell receptor (beta chain) was identified in a study of T cells after posttransplantation cyclophosphamide. Study outcomes and limitations: TRB clonality was highly associated with recipient CMV seropositivity and reactivation. Later blood repertoires were often dominated by clones from the donor CD8+ memory compartment. Blood and skin or GI T cell repertoires showed limited TRB overlap.

A marrow graft followed busulfan-fludarabine conditioning, with cyclophosphamide on days +3 and +4. To note about this clone: Its antigen is unidentified.

With 1 base removed from V and 1 base from J, the gap between germline ends came to 8 bases. The CDR3 spans 14 residues. Germline V lookup: CDR1 MNHEY, CDR2 SMNVEV (reference sequence). Some clones are missing from TCRdb's copy, which holds only in-frame ones; the method was immunoSEQ multiplex PCR. Of some 17,000 clones detected, roughly four fifths appear once; the ten largest clones hold approximately 30%. V and J are TRBV27 and TRBJ2-7, with TRBD2 as a possible D gene (6 bases). Sequenced material: CD8+ T cells sorted from PBMCs, taken around 2,000 days after a stem cell transplant with posttransplant cyclophosphamide. The TCR originated in a female patient aged 40-50 years who received an allogeneic stem cell transplant from a related donor, was CMV-positive, and had no GVHD. Part of the T cell pool may stem from the graft donor. The CDR3 sequence is CASSLWGESYEQYF. The CDR3 nucleotides are TGTGCCAGCAGTTTATGGGGGGAGTCCTACGAGCAGTACTTC.